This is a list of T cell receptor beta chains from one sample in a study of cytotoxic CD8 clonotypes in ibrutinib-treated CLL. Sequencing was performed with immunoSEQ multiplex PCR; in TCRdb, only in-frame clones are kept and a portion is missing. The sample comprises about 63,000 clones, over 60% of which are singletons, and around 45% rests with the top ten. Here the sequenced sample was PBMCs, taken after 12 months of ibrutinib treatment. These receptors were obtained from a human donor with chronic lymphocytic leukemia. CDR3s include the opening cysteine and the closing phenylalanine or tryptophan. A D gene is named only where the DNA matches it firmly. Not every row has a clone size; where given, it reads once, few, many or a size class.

CDR3: CASSPPDGRFYEQYF; DNA: TGTGCCAGCTCACCTCCGGACGGGAGGTTCTACGAGCAGTACTTC; J: TRBJ2-7; size: .; D: TRBD2; V: TRBV18
CDR3: CASSLPQVGPTGSYEQYF; DNA: TGTGCCAGCAGTTTACCCCAGGTGGGACCCACGGGCTCCTACGAGCAGTACTTC; J: TRBJ2-7; size: .; D: .; V: TRBV28
CDR3: CASSTWDGSSYNEQFF; DNA: TGCGCCAGCAGCACCTGGGACGGCAGCTCCTACAATGAGCAGTTCTTC; J: TRBJ2-1; size: .; D: .; V: TRBV5-1
CDR3: CASSSSGHSYEQYF; DNA: TGTGCCAGCTCGTCTAGCGGACACTCCTACGAGCAGTACTTC; J: TRBJ2-7; size: few; D: TRBD2; V: TRBV2
CDR3: CASSPDRNTGELFF; DNA: TGTGCCAGCTCACCCGACAGGAACACCGGGGAGCTGTTTTTT; J: TRBJ2-2; size: .; D: .; V: TRBV18
CDR3: CASSQAPPPQGFDTQYF; DNA: TGCGCCAGCAGCCAAGCCCCGCCCCCGCAGGGTTTTGATACGCAGTATTTT; J: TRBJ2-3; size: .; D: .; V: TRBV4-3
CDR3: CATHMGGAGEQYF; DNA: TGCGCCACACATATGGGGGGGGCGGGGGAGCAGTACTTC; J: TRBJ2-7; size: .; D: .; V: TRBV10-2
CDR3: CAFGTYGEKLFF; DNA: TGTGCCTTTGGGACATATGGTGAAAAACTGTTTTTT; J: TRBJ1-4; size: .; D: .; V: TRBV30
CDR3: CASSYAPTLTSGYNEQFF; DNA: TGTGCCAGCAGTTATGCGCCCACTTTAACTAGCGGGTACAATGAGCAGTTCTTC; J: TRBJ2-1; size: .; D: TRBD2; V: TRBV27
CDR3: CASGGKRSGELFF; DNA: TGTGCCAGCGGGGGCAAGCGTTCCGGGGAGCTGTTTTTT; J: TRBJ2-2; size: .; D: .; V: TRBV11-3
CDR3: CASSQGELAGGSDTQYF; DNA: TGTGCCAGCAGCCAGGGGGAACTAGCGGGAGGGTCAGATACGCAGTATTTT; J: TRBJ2-3; size: .; D: TRBD2; V: TRBV4-2
CDR3: CASSAVRSFVGGTEAFF; DNA: TGTGCCAGCAGCGCGGTCCGTTCGTTCGTCGGAGGGACTGAAGCTTTCTTT; J: TRBJ1-1; size: few; D: .; V: TRBV5-8
CDR3: CASFTSGVYNEQFF; DNA: TGTGCCAGCTTTACTAGCGGGGTATACAATGAGCAGTTCTTC; J: TRBJ2-1; size: once; D: TRBD2; V: TRBV5-4
CDR3: CASGTGGIVSGGYTF; DNA: TGTGCCAGTGGGACAGGTGGAATAGTTTCTGGTGGCTACACCTTC; J: TRBJ1-2; size: .; D: TRBD1; V: TRBV19
CDR3: CAISLQEFRREQYF; DNA: TGTGCCATCAGCTTACAGGAATTCAGGAGGGAGCAGTACTTC; J: TRBJ2-7; size: .; D: .; V: TRBV10-3
CDR3: CATAPLPGQGAEGYGYTF; DNA: TGTGCCACGGCCCCGCTACCGGGACAGGGGGCGGAGGGGTATGGCTACACCTTC; J: TRBJ1-2; size: .; D: TRBD1; V: TRBV30
CDR3: CASSGLAGVSNEQFF; DNA: TGTGCCAGCAGCGGACTAGCGGGAGTTAGTAATGAGCAGTTCTTC; J: TRBJ2-1; size: .; D: TRBD2; V: TRBV6-1
CDR3: CASSLAGTVNYEQYF; DNA: TGTGCCAGCAGCTTAGCGGGGACAGTGAACTACGAGCAGTACTTC; J: TRBJ2-7; size: .; D: TRBD1; V: TRBV7-2
CDR3: CASRLSTNTGELFF; DNA: TGTGCCAGCCGTTTATCGACGAACACCGGGGAGCTGTTTTTT; J: TRBJ2-2; size: .; D: .; V: TRBV27
CDR3: CASSLGDTDTQYF; DNA: TGTGCCAGCAGCTTAGGGGACACAGATACGCAGTATTTT; J: TRBJ2-3; size: few; D: .; V: TRBV11-3
CDR3: CASSLGLAAEQYF; DNA: TGTGCCAGCAGTTTGGGACTAGCGGCCGAGCAGTACTTC; J: TRBJ2-7; size: .; D: TRBD2; V: TRBV7-8
CDR3: CACQTGARSYNEQFF; DNA: TGTGCCTGCCAAACAGGGGCTAGGTCCTACAATGAGCAGTTCTTC; J: TRBJ2-1; size: .; D: TRBD1; V: TRBV30
CDR3: CASSDIPGQYGYTF; DNA: TGTGCCAGCAGTGATATACCGGGACAGTATGGCTACACCTTC; J: TRBJ1-2; size: .; D: TRBD1; V: TRBV6-1
CDR3: CASSGSGWTGELFF; DNA: TGTGCCAGCAGCGGTTCCGGTTGGACCGGGGAGCTGTTTTTT; J: TRBJ2-2; size: .; D: .; V: TRBV11-2
CDR3: CAWSVRLYNEQFF; DNA: TGTGCCTGGAGTGTACGACTATACAATGAGCAGTTCTTC; J: TRBJ2-1; size: .; D: .; V: TRBV30
CDR3: CASSVEENTGELFF; DNA: TGTGCCAGCAGTGTGGAGGAGAACACCGGGGAGCTGTTTTTT; J: TRBJ2-2; size: .; D: .; V: TRBV6-4
CDR3: CASSLGLAISTDTQYF; DNA: TGTGCCAGCAGCTTAGGACTAGCGATAAGCACAGATACGCAGTATTTT; J: TRBJ2-3; size: once; D: TRBD2; V: TRBV7-6
CDR3: CASRRESSYNEQFF; DNA: TGTGCCAGCAGGCGCGAGAGCTCCTACAATGAGCAGTTCTTC; J: TRBJ2-1; size: .; D: .; V: TRBV28
CDR3: CASSLEGAHTEAFF; DNA: TGCGCCAGCAGCTTGGAGGGGGCGCACACTGAAGCTTTCTTT; J: TRBJ1-1; size: .; D: TRBD1; V: TRBV5-1
CDR3: CAWSLSRNEQYF; DNA: TGTGCCTGGAGCCTTTCGCGTAACGAGCAGTACTTC; J: TRBJ2-7; size: once; D: .; V: TRBV30